The entry below gives a single T cell receptor (beta chain) sequence along with its context. This clone was seen a single time. The antigen it recognizes is unknown. No base quality values were provided; no much bigger clone lies one nucleotide off. This entry comes from a study of cytomegalovirus exposure and HLA in healthy donors (dated by TCRdb to the late 2010s). About the investigation overall: According to a later analysis, one platform produced both the approximately 110 validation repertoires and the roughly 660 repertoires of the first cohort. The study was designed to test whether signatures of past pathogen exposure could be identified by cataloging public T cell receptors. A separate validation cohort of 90 to 150 different subjects was used in addition to the 666-subject first cohort. High-throughput TCR immunosequencing, statistical association of individual TCRs with disease status, and machine learning were combined to predict cytomegalovirus infection status. Study-wide conclusions, independent of this receptor: Cytomegalovirus status was reported to be diagnosed by the classifier with high specificity and sensitivity in both the original and validation cohorts. A later analysis had no HLA typing for the validation cohort, so co-occurrence there was scored across all 110 or so repertoires. Across donors, most TCR sequences were observed very rarely, whereas some public TCRs were present in many individuals. The authors suggested that the approach could potentially be generalized to other disease states and immunological phenotypes. A few of the identified cytomegalovirus-associated TCR beta chains were confirmed in vitro to be specific for cytomegalovirus antigens. The study listed 164 TCR beta chains as associated with cytomegalovirus. In a later analysis, TCRs clustered in the first cohort were found to also tend to co-occur in the roughly 130 validation repertoires, with about 93% of cluster scores above 0.

Donors formed part of the validation cohort, which comprised over a hundred subjects and was distinct from the first cohort of 666 subjects. The CDR3 sequence holds 14 residues, the cysteine and phenylalanine included. The entry retains the CDR3 DNA only, 42 bases that are in frame from base 1. Per the germline V gene, MDHEN is the CDR1 and SYDVKM is the CDR2. V loses 3 bases of germline sequence and J loses 8 bases, and the interval between the two ends is 13 bases. The library was generated by the immunoSEQ multiplex PCR assay. Processing in the source paper ran as follows. A statistical classification framework was built for diagnosing cytomegalovirus status from the catalog of TCR beta chain sequences. The table was pulled from immuneACCESS by TCRdb, which kept in-frame rearrangements only. Such tables lose some clones; where checked, under half of the loss comes from unresolved V genes, and the rest has no known cause. The DNA was the basis for D and trimming; V, J and clone size are from that table. The sample has 65,000 to 85,000 clones on record, roughly 95% of them singletons. The leading ten clones occupy nearly 0.7% of the sample.

Sequencing used PBMCs. This chain is built from TRBV28 and TRBJ1-4; the D gene is perhaps TRBD1, from 6 matching bases. The source of this sequence is a woman in her late teens or twenties in good health and CMV-seronegative. The sequenced DNA is TGTGCCAGCAGTTTGGGGGCCACAAGAGAAAAACTGTTTTTT. It encodes CASSLGATREKLFF.